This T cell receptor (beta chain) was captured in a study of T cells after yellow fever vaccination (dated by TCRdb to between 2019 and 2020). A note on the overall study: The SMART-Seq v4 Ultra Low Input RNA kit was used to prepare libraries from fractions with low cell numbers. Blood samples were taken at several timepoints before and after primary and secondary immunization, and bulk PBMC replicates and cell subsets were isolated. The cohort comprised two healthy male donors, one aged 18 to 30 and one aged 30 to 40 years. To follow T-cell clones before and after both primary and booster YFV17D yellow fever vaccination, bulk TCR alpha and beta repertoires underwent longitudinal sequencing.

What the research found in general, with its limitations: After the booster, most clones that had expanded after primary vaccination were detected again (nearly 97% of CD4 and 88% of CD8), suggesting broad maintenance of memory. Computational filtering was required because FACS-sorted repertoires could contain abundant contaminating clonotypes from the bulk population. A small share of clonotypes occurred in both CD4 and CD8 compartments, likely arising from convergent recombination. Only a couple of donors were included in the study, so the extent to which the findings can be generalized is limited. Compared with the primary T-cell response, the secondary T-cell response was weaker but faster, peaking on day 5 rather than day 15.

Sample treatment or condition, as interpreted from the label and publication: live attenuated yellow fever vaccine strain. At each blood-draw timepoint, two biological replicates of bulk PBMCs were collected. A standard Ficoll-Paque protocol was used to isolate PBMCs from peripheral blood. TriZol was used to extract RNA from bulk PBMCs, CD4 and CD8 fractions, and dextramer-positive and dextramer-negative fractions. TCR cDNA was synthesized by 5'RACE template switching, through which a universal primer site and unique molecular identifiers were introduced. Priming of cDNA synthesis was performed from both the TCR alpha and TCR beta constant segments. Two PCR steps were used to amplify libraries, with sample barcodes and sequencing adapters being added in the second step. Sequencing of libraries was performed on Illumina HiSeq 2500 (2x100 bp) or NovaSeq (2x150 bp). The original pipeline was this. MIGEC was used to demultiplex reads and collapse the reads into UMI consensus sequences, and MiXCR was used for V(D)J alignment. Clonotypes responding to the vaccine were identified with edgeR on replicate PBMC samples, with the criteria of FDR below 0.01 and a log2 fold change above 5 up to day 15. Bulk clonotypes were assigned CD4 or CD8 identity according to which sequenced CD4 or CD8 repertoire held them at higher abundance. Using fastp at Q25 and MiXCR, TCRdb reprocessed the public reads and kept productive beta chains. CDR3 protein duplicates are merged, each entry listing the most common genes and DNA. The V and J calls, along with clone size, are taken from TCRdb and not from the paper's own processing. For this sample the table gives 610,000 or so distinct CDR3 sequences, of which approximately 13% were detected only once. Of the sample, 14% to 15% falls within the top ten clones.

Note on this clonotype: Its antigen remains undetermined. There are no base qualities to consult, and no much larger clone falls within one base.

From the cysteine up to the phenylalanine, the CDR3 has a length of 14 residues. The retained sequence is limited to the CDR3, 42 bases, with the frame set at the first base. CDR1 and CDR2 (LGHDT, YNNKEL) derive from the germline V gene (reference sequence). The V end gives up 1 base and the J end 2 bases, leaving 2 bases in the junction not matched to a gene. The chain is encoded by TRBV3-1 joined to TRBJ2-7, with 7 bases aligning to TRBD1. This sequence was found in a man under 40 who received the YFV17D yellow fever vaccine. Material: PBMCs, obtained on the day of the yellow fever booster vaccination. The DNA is TGTGCCAGCAGCCAAGCCAGGGGGACCTACGAGCAGTACTTC. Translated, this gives CASSQARGTYEQYF.